This T cell receptor beta chain derives from a study of identical twins. This clonotype was observed a handful of times. No antigen is known for it. One entry per CDR3 protein results from TCRdb running MiXCR on the 5' RACE reads. The data contain roughly 720,000 distinct CDR3 sequences, around a sixth of them singletons. Study-wide results and limits: Potential partial confounding of zero-insertion analyses by invariant MAIT and iNKT cells was noted.

CDR1 and CDR2 (germline): SGDLS, YYNGEE. V was clipped by 0 bases and J by 10 bases, with 11 bases between them. The CDR3 is 13 amino acids. This sample was also put to use in a study of T cells expressing NK-cell markers. That report notes: Source material for TCR beta repertoires consisted of sorted CD3+CD56+NKG2C+, CD3+CD56+NKG2C- and CD3+CD56-NKG2C+ T cells. One of the eight sequenced donors was seronegative, whereas the other seven were HCMV-seropositive. The study left the HCMV specificity of expanded NKG2C+ T cell clones unresolved.

The sequencing sample was made of PBMCs. The clonotype was recovered from a woman aged 18 to 35 in good health. The chain joins TRBV9 to TRBJ2-1; TRBD2 is a possible D gene (5 bases). The CDR3 DNA reads TGTGCCAGCAGCGTAGGCGAGAAGCGGGAGCAGTTCTTC. It codes for CASSVGEKREQFF.